The 30 T cell receptor beta chains reported below all come from one sample, sequenced in a study of fetal regulatory T cell absence and autoimmunity. Profiled with immunoSEQ multiplex PCR; TCRdb holds only in-frame clones, not every one. The sample includes 85,000 to 100,000 clones, 55% to 75% of them seen just once. Sequencing was performed on pancreas tissue. Receptors originate from a male donor with IPEX syndrome.

The rearrangement joins TRBV6-6 to TRBJ1-1; TRBD1 is a possible D gene (6 bases). This CDR3 is built from 14 residues. V lost 6 bases, J lost 1 base, and 12 bases lay in between. CDR1 and CDR2 (germline): MNHNY, SVGAGI (reference sequence). The CDR3 reads CASRSHRENTEAFF. CDR3 nucleotide sequence: TGTGCCAGCAGGTCTCACAGGGAGAACACTGAAGCTTTCTTT.

This chain connects TRBV7-2 to TRBJ2-5, with D possibly being TRBD1 (5 bases). Germline CDR1 is SGHTA and CDR2 is FQGNSA. Trimming removed 5 bases at V and 4 bases at J, with 11 bases between. The CDR3 extends over 13 amino acids. The CDR3 loop is CASSPWTRETQYF. The CDR3 nucleotides are TGTGCCAGCAGCCCGTGGACACGAGAGACCCAGTACTTC.

This chain uses TRBV7-8 with TRBJ1-5; 7 positions match TRBD1. V was pared by 5 bases and J by 6 bases, with 7 bases of the junction left unmatched. Germline-derived CDR1 and CDR2 are SGHVS and FQNEAQ. The CDR3 contains 14 residues. CDR3 bases: TGTGCCAGCAGCCCACGCGACAGGGTTCAGCCCCAGCATTTT. This gives the protein CASSPRDRVQPQHF.

The rearrangement joins TRBV2 to TRBJ2-5, with 7 bases matching TRBD2. CDR3 length: 14 residues. V was clipped by 8 bases and J by 0 bases; unmatched bases: 6. The germline V gene has CDR1 SNHLY and CDR2 FYNNEI. CDR3 amino acids: CASLADEYQETQYF. The CDR3 coding sequence is TGTGCCAGCCTAGCGGACGAGTACCAAGAGACCCAGTACTTC.

The chain recombines TRBV5-1 with TRBJ2-3, with TRBD2 identical over 12 bases. Germline loops: CDR1 SGHRS, CDR2 YFSETQ. J lost 2 bases, V lost 3 bases, and 4 bases had no gene match. The CDR3 is 16 amino acids. This CDR3 is CASSYGTSGLTDTQYF. The CDR3 region has the DNA TGCGCCAGCAGCTACGGGACTAGCGGGCTCACAGATACGCAGTATTTT.

This clone was observed a single time. The chain couples TRBV4-3 to TRBJ1-1; tentative D call: TRBD1 (6 bases). The CDR3 is 15 amino acids. Germline lookup yields CDR1 LGHNA and CDR2 YSLEER. V shed 5 bases and J shed 1 base, with 14 bases lying between them. In DNA form, the CDR3 reads TGCGCCAGCAGCGGATTTAAACAGGGGAACACTGAAGCTTTCTTT. It specifies CASSGFKQGNTEAFF.

The chain uses TRBV4-1 and TRBJ2-7, with TRBD2 matching 10 bases. Germline CDR1 is MGHRA and CDR2 is YSYEKL. Trimming cost V 0 bases and J 4 bases; bases outside gene matches: 9. The CDR3 consists of 17 residues. The CDR3 reads CASSQDPPGLAPYEQYF. The CDR3 nucleotides read TGCGCCAGCAGCCAAGACCCCCCGGGACTAGCGCCTTACGAGCAGTACTTC.

The chain links TRBV19 to TRBJ2-5; D assignment may be TRBD1 or TRBD2 (5 bases each). The CDR3 sequence is 16 residues long. The germline gives CDR1 LNHDA, CDR2 SQIVND (reference sequence). V gave up 2 bases and J gave up 1 base, with 14 bases separating them. The CDR3 protein is CASSIMGVSIQETQYF. The CDR3 region has the DNA TGTGCCAGTAGTATAATGGGGGTTAGTATCCAAGAGACCCAGTACTTC.

V usage is TRBV19 and J usage is TRBJ1-2, with 9 nucleotides matching TRBD1. CDR1 and CDR2 from the germline V gene are LNHDA and SQIVND (reference sequence). The CDR3 loop spans 12 amino acids. With 5 bases clipped from V and 13 bases from J, the junction kept 8 bases outside the gene matches. The CDR3 bases are TGTGCCAGTAGTCCGGGACAGGGAGCTATCACCTTC. Translated, it gives CASSPGQGAITF.

The rearrangement joins TRBV6-6 to TRBJ1-1; a possible D gene is TRBD1 (5 bases). The CDR3 spans 14 residues. Germline V gene data show CDR1 as MNHNY and CDR2 as SVGAGI (reference sequence). The germline V and J ends were trimmed by 3 bases and 0 bases, with 8 bases remaining between them. CDR3 in amino acids: CASSYGAVNTEAFF. The CDR3 DNA reads TGTGCCAGCAGTTATGGGGCGGTGAACACTGAAGCTTTCTTT.

This rearrangement joins TRBV27 to TRBJ1-1, with D hard to call. V was pared by 1 base and J by 1 base, with 4 bases between. CDR1 MNHEY and CDR2 SMNVEV come from the germline V gene (reference sequence). This CDR3 is 13 amino acids long. CDR3 sequence: CASSLWGNTEAFF. The CDR3 DNA reads as TGTGCCAGCAGTTTATGGGGGAACACTGAAGCTTTCTTT.

This rearrangement joins TRBV5-6 to TRBJ2-7, with D maybe TRBD1 (6 bases). Germline V gene data show CDR1 as SGHDT and CDR2 as YYEEEE. This CDR3 contains 15 residues. V was pared by 3 bases and J by 3 bases, with 16 bases between. CDR3 nucleotide sequence: TGTGCCAGCAGCTCGAACTACAGGGAAGGCTACGAGCAGTACTTC. This codes for CASSSNYREGYEQYF.

This rearrangement joins TRBV6-1 to TRBJ2-7, with 9 bases identical to TRBD1. Germline CDR1 is MNHNS and CDR2 is SASEGT. The CDR3 length is 16 residues. After removal of 2 bases from V and 4 bases from J, the junction contained 9 bases not matched to a gene. Here the CDR3 DNA reads TGTGCCAGCAGTGAATATAGGGGACAGGGTTTATACGAGCAGTACTTC. Its translation is CASSEYRGQGLYEQYF.

This rearrangement joins TRBV7-9 to TRBJ1-5; TRBD1 matches 8 bases. The CDR3 runs to 15 residues. Germline V lookup: CDR1 SEHNR, CDR2 FQNEAQ (reference sequence). Trimming removed 5 bases from V and 1 base from J; junction bases left unmatched: 4. CDR3 amino acids: CASSQGALSNQPQHF. As DNA, the CDR3 is TGTGCCAGCAGCCAGGGGGCCTTAAGCAATCAGCCCCAGCATTTT.

The chain carries TRBV27 and TRBJ2-7; 12 positions agree with TRBD2. CDR3 size: 15 residues. Germline lookup yields CDR1 MNHEY and CDR2 SMNVEV (reference sequence). With V trimmed by 6 bases and J by 2 bases, 5 bases remained unmatched. CDR3 DNA: TGTGCCAGCAGGGCTAGCGGGAGGGAAGCCTACGAGCAGTACTTC. This sequence encodes CASRASGREAYEQYF.

The rearrangement uses TRBV5-4 and TRBJ2-4, with D maybe TRBD2 (6 bases). Germline CDR1 and CDR2: SGHNT and YYREEE (reference sequence). Trimming removed 0 bases from V and 2 bases from J, with 15 bases in between. This CDR3 comprises 17 residues. CDR3 coding DNA: TGTGCCAGCAGCTTGGCGGGGGTTCGACTGACCAAAAACATTCAGTACTTC. It translates to CASSLAGVRLTKNIQYF.

In this sample, this clone turned up a few times. This sequence joins TRBV29-1 and TRBJ1-2; D unresolved. The CDR3 consists of 11 residues. V lost 4 bases and J lost 3, with 6 bases in between. The germline gives CDR1 SQVTM, CDR2 ANQGSEA. CDR3 sequence (DNA): TGCAGCGTTGTGGCGGACTATGGCTACACCTTC. This translates into CSVVADYGYTF.

This clone was detected once. This chain uses TRBV27 with TRBJ1-1; tentative D call: TRBD1 (5 bases). V lost 6 bases to trimming and J lost 1 base, with 9 bases between them. CDR1 and CDR2 (germline): MNHEY, SMNVEV (reference sequence). The CDR3 sequence is 13 residues long. CDR3 region: CASRPGQNTEAFF. The CDR3 DNA is TGTGCCAGCAGGCCCGGACAGAACACTGAAGCTTTCTTT.

The V call is TRBV2, the J call TRBJ2-1; 11 nucleotides agree with TRBD2. V lost 5 bases, J lost 2 bases, and 2 bases stayed unmatched. The CDR3 contains 15 residues. Germline values: CDR1 SNHLY, CDR2 FYNNEI. The CDR3 DNA follows: TGTGCCAGCAGTTCTAGCGGGGGGCCCTACAATGAGCAGTTCTTC. Encoded protein: CASSSSGGPYNEQFF.

The chain combines TRBV5-4 with TRBJ2-2, with D unclear. Per the germline V gene, CDR1 is SGHNT and CDR2 is YYREEE (reference sequence). This CDR3 has 14 amino acids. Deletions cut 0 bases from V and 7 bases from J, with 10 bases between. In DNA, the CDR3 is TGTGCCAGCAGCTTGGATGGCGGAGACGGGGAGCTGTTTTTT. It specifies CASSLDGGDGELFF.

V is TRBV12-5 and J is TRBJ1-2, with D uncertain. The germline V gene encodes CDR1 LGHNT and CDR2 FRNRAP. V lost 0 bases, J lost 2 bases, and 10 bases lay in between. The length of the CDR3 is 15 residues. The CDR3 region is CASGLVLDKNYGYTF. For the CDR3, the DNA is TGTGCTAGTGGTTTGGTACTCGACAAAAACTATGGCTACACCTTC.

The V gene is TRBV11-3, the J gene TRBJ2-7; TRBD2 is a possible D gene (6 bases). V gave up 6 bases and J gave up 1 base, with 25 bases separating them. Germline V CDR1 and CDR2: SGHNT, YENEEA. CDR3 length equals 18 residues. This CDR3 is CASSSAVELGGGSYEQYF. CDR3 in DNA: TGTGCCAGCAGTTCCGCAGTAGAGTTGGGGGGAGGATCCTACGAGCAGTACTTC.

This clone has only a few counts. The chain carries TRBV6-1 and TRBJ2-7, with unresolved D. The CDR3 loop spans 13 amino acids. Trimming pared 3 bases from V and 2 bases from J, leaving 8 bases between. Germline V lookup: CDR1 MNHNS, CDR2 SASEGT. The CDR3 DNA reads as TGTGCCAGCAGTGAGTACGCAGCCTACGAGCAGTACTTC. It translates to CASSEYAAYEQYF.

V is TRBV5-1 and J is TRBJ2-1; possibly TRBD2 for D (5 bases). There are 16 residues in the CDR3. Trimming shortened V by 4 bases and J by 1 base, and 15 bases separated the two germline ends. CDR1 SGHRS and CDR2 YFSETQ come from the germline V gene. The CDR3 spells CASSEVTGSSYNEQFF. DNA of the CDR3: TGCGCCAGCAGCGAGGTAACGGGAAGTTCCTACAATGAGCAGTTCTTC.

The V call is TRBV27, the J call TRBJ1-2; no firm D call. The length of the CDR3 is 14 residues. Germline-derived CDR1 and CDR2 are MNHEY and SMNVEV (reference sequence). Trimming pared 0 bases from V and 5 bases from J, leaving 10 bases between. The CDR3 DNA is TGTGCCAGCAGTTTATCAGGCCGCACTTATGGCTACACCTTC. It yields the protein CASSLSGRTYGYTF.

The rearrangement uses TRBV5-1 and TRBJ2-1, with 7 nucleotides matching TRBD2. V shed 4 bases and J 2 bases; nucleotides not matched to a gene: 6. Germline CDR1 is SGHRS and CDR2 is YFSETQ. The length of the CDR3 is 15 residues. CDR3 sequence: CASSHLAVTYNEQFF. As DNA, the CDR3 is TGCGCCAGCAGCCACCTAGCGGTTACCTACAATGAGCAGTTCTTC.

The chain employs TRBV5-1 and TRBJ2-1, with a weak D call TRBD2 (6 bases). This CDR3 region has 15 residues. The ends were cut back, 0 bases at V and 6 bases at J, with 13 bases in the middle. The germline gives CDR1 SGHRS, CDR2 YFSETQ. The CDR3 DNA sequence: TGCGCCAGCAGCTTGGTGGCGGGGATACCCAATGAGCAGTTCTTC. Encoded protein: CASSLVAGIPNEQFF.

The chain links TRBV4-1 to TRBJ2-3; the D gene is possibly TRBD2 (6 bases). The germline V gene has CDR1 MGHRA and CDR2 YSYEKL. The CDR3 consists of 16 residues. V gave up 1 base and J gave up 0 bases, with 11 bases separating them. The CDR3, as DNA: TGCGCCAGCAGCCAAGGGCTAGCGCCTAGCACAGATACGCAGTATTTT. Translation: CASSQGLAPSTDTQYF.

The rearrangement links TRBV9 to TRBJ2-1; 8 nucleotides agree with TRBD1. With V trimmed by 3 bases and J by 3 bases, 2 bases remained unmatched. Germline assignment: CDR1 SGDLS and CDR2 YYNGEE. The CDR3 extends over 14 amino acids. The DNA for the CDR3 is TGTGCCAGCAGCGCAGGGGGCGACTACAATGAGCAGTTCTTC. It encodes CASSAGGDYNEQFF.

This chain connects TRBV21-1 to TRBJ1-5. TRBV21-1 is termed a pseudogene. The CDR3 is 15 residues long. The CDR3 reads CASSKGGGNNQPQHF. CDR3 coding DNA: TGTGCCAGCAGCAAAGGGGGAGGAAACAATCAGCCCCAGCATTTT.